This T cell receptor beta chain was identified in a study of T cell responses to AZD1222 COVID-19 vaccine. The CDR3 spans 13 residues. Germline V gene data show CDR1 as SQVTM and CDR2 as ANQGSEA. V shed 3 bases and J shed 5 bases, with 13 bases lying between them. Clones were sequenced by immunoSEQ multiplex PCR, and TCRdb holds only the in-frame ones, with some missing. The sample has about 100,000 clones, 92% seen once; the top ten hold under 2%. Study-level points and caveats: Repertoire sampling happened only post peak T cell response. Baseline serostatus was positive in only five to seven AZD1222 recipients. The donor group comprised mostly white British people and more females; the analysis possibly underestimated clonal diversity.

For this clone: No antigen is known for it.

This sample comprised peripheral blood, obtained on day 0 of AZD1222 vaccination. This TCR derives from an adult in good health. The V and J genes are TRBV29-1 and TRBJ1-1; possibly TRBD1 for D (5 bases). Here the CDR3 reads CSVDQGMGTEAFF. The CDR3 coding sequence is TGCAGCGTTGACCAGGGTATGGGGACTGAAGCTTTCTTT.